The 25 T cell receptor beta chains below were found in one sample sequenced in a study of PD-1 blockade in classical Hodgkin lymphoma. Sequenced by immunoSEQ multiplex PCR; TCRdb stores in-frame clones only, minus some. The sample carries some 17,000 clones, roughly 82% recorded once. Relapse was seen in all patients after autologous stem cell transplantation, and brentuximab vedotin exposure was variable. This material consisted of peripheral blood mononuclear cells (PBMCs), taken before the second cycle of nivolumab. The receptor set was obtained from a human donor with classical Hodgkin lymphoma.

V and J are TRBV5-8 and TRBJ2-4, with a weak D call TRBD2 (6 bases). The CDR3 consists of 17 residues. The germline V gene encodes CDR1 SGHTS and CDR2 YDEGEE. V shed 4 bases and J shed 2 bases, with 19 bases lying between them. The CDR3 DNA reads as TGTGCCAGCAGCCGAACCGGGGGAGTAGGATCCAAAAACATTCAGTACTTC. It translates to CASSRTGGVGSKNIQYF.

V usage is TRBV29-1 and J usage is TRBJ2-7; D ambiguous. CDR3 size: 12 residues. With 3 bases removed from V and 6 bases from J, the gap between germline ends came to 12 bases. CDR1 and CDR2 (germline): SQVTM, ANQGSEA. The CDR3 region has the DNA TGCAGCGTTGAGGTAAGGGATGGCGAGCAGTACTTC. Its protein is CSVEVRDGEQYF.

The chain links TRBV4-1 to TRBJ1-2; D unclear. Trimming shortened V by 3 bases and J by 2 bases, and 10 bases separated the two germline ends. Germline V gene sequence: CDR1 MGHRA, CDR2 YSYEKL. This CDR3 is 14 amino acids long. As DNA, the CDR3 is TGCGCCAGCAGCCACGTTAAAGGGAACTATGGCTACACCTTC. This translates into CASSHVKGNYGYTF.

The CDR3 DNA is TGCGCCAGCAGCCAGGACGGGCGGGTCGAGCAGTACTTC. Its protein is CASSQDGRVEQYF. The chain couples TRBV4-3 to TRBJ2-7; weak D call: TRBD2 (5 bases). Germline CDR1 and CDR2: LGHNA and YSLEER. Deletions cut 3 bases from V and 6 bases from J, with 12 bases between. This CDR3 comprises 13 residues.

V gene TRBV7-6 combines with J gene TRBJ2-7; D may be TRBD1 (5 bases). The germline gives CDR1 SGHVS, CDR2 FNYEAQ. V lost 3 bases, J lost 5 bases, and 14 bases lay in between. The length of the CDR3 is 14 residues. CDR3 coding DNA: TGTGCCAGCAGCTTCAGGGCTTATGAGAACGAGCAGTACTTC. Translating gives CASSFRAYENEQYF.

The table lists this clone with a few counts. The junction departs from the called germline gene at one end, perhaps through a read error. V gene TRBV7-7 combines with J gene TRBJ2-1; maybe TRBD2 (5 bases). In germline, CDR1 is SSHAT, CDR2 FNYEAQ (reference sequence). The CDR3 runs 16 residues. The chain's CDR3 is CASSRGRLVGYNEQFF. CDR3 in DNA: TGTGCTAGCAGCCGAGGGCGGCTAGTGGGCTACAATGAGCAGTTCTTC.

A single count supports this clone. The chain combines TRBV10-3 with TRBJ1-5, with 8 bases matching TRBD1. Looked up from germline, CDR1 is ENHRY and CDR2 is SYGVKD. The CDR3 totals 13 residues. The ends lost 6 bases at V and 3 bases at J; junction bases unmatched: 1. CDR3 amino acids: CAIRGQVNQPQHF. The CDR3 nucleotides are TGTGCCATCAGGGGACAGGTCAATCAGCCCCAGCATTTT.

In this sample, this clone turned up once. This chain links TRBV23-1 with TRBJ2-1; D may be TRBD1 or TRBD2 (5 bases each). TRBV23-1 has ORF status, its function being uncertain. V was trimmed by 2 bases and J by 11 bases, leaving 19 bases between them. CDR3 size: 15 residues. CDR3 nucleotide sequence: TGCGCCAGCAGTCAAAATAACCCGGGGCGTGAAAAGCAGTTCTTC. Protein: CASSQNNPGREKQFF.

The V and J genes are TRBV5-6 and TRBJ2-7, with D hard to call. V lost 0 bases, J lost 4 bases, and 2 bases lay in between. CDR3 length: 11 amino acids. CDR1 and CDR2 from the germline V gene are SGHDT and YYEEEE. CDR3: CASSLGYEQYF. CDR3 nucleotide sequence: TGTGCCAGCAGCTTGGGATACGAGCAGTACTTC. The full variable domain, in which reference TRBV5-6 and TRBJ2-7 provide the parts outside the CDR3, is DAGVTQSPTHLIKTRGQQVTLRCSPKSGHDTVSWYQQALGQGPQFIFQYYEEEERQRGNFPDRFSGHQFPNYSSELNVNALLLGDSALYLCASSLGYEQYFGPGTRLTVT.

The rearrangement links TRBV11-2 to TRBJ1-1; 8 bases agree with TRBD1. Unmatched junction bases numbered 10, after V lost 5 bases and J lost 5 bases. CDR3 size: 15 residues. The germline V gene has CDR1 SGHAT and CDR2 FQNNGV. The CDR3, as DNA: TGTGCCAGCAGCCTTCCTAGACAGGGGAGGACTGAAGCTTTCTTT. Protein sequence: CASSLPRQGRTEAFF. The entire variable domain, with the rest obtained from reference TRBV11-2 and TRBJ1-1, is as follows: EAGVAQSPRYKIIEKRQSVAFWCNPISGHATLYWYQQILGQGPKLLIQFQNNGVVDDSQLPKDRFSAERLKGVDSTLKIQPAKLEDSAVYLCASSLPRQGRTEAFFGQGTRLTVV.

V usage is TRBV7-6 and J usage is TRBJ2-5; perhaps TRBD1 as D (6 bases). Germline CDR1 is SGHVS and CDR2 is FNYEAQ. V dropped 7 bases and J dropped 4 bases, with 19 bases sitting between them. The CDR3 length is 15 residues. The CDR3 spells CASTPLPARGETQYF. Written as DNA, the CDR3 is TGTGCCAGCACCCCTCTACCCGCCAGGGGAGAGACCCAGTACTTC. Based on the CDR3 plus reference TRBV7-6 and TRBJ2-5, the full variable domain is GAGVSQSPRYKVTKRGQDVALRCDPISGHVSLYWYRQALGQGPEFLTYFNYEAQQDKSGLPNDRFSAERPEGSISTLTIQRTEQRDSAMYRCASTPLPARGETQYFGPGTRLLVL.

The chain links TRBV2 to TRBJ2-5; TRBD2 matches at 9 bases. Germline CDR1 is SNHLY and CDR2 is FYNNEI. V was pared by 3 bases and J by 2 bases, with 4 bases of the junction left unmatched. This CDR3 contains 15 residues. The DNA of the CDR3 is TGTGCCAGCAGTGAGGAGGGACTAGCTCAAGAGACCCAGTACTTC. Translation: CASSEEGLAQETQYF.

J is TRBJ1-1 and V is TRBV5-4; D remains ambiguous. Germline-derived CDR1 and CDR2 are SGHNT and YYREEE (reference sequence). The CDR3 loop spans 17 amino acids. Trimming cost V 0 bases and J 1 base, with 16 bases left between them. CDR3 in amino acids: CASSLEAISRTNTEAFF. The CDR3 DNA reads as TGTGCCAGCAGCTTGGAGGCTATCAGCAGGACGAACACTGAAGCTTTCTTT.

CDR3 coding DNA: TGTGCCAGCAGTCCCTCTCGGGGGAGCACTGAAGCTTTCTTT. Amino acids: CASSPSRGSTEAFF. This chain connects TRBV2 to TRBJ1-1; D perhaps matches TRBD1 (5 bases). This CDR3 is 14 amino acids long. The ends were cut back, 5 bases at V and 4 bases at J, with 14 bases in the middle. Per germline, CDR1 SNHLY and CDR2 FYNNEI.

The genes are TRBV18 and TRBJ1-2; TRBD1 aligns across 9 bases. V shed 5 bases and J 6 bases; nucleotides not matched to a gene: 4. Germline V gives CDR1 KGHSH, CDR2 LQKENI. The CDR3 runs 13 residues. CDR3 DNA sequence: TGTGCCAGCTCAGGGGACAGGGCGCATGGCTACACCTTC. Translation: CASSGDRAHGYTF.

In this sample, this clone turned up a few times. The J gene is TRBJ2-1, the V gene TRBV7-2; 10 bases are a match to TRBD2. CDR1 is SGHTA, CDR2 FQGNSA, per germline. The CDR3 length is 15 residues. The V segment lost 7 bases and the J segment 5 bases; nucleotides outside the gene matches: 8. The DNA for the CDR3 is TGTGCCAGCACCACAAGCGGGGGGGTAAACAATGAGCAGTTCTTC. Its translation: CASTTSGGVNNEQFF. Supplemented by reference TRBV7-2 and TRBJ2-1, the full variable domain reads GAGVSQSPSNKVTEKGKDVELRCDPISGHTALYWYRQSLGQGLEFLIYFQGNSAPDKSGLPSDRFSAERTGGSVSTLTIQRTQQEDSAVYLCASTTSGGVNNEQFFGPGTRLTVL.

This chain joins TRBV7-2 and TRBJ1-2; D remains unclear. The germline V and J ends were trimmed by 3 bases and 5 bases, with 16 bases remaining between them. The germline V gene encodes CDR1 SGHTA and CDR2 FQGNSA. The CDR3 sequence is 15 residues long. CDR3 protein: CASSLAAGFSYGYTF. DNA for the CDR3: TGTGCCAGCAGCTTGGCGGCTGGATTTTCATATGGCTACACCTTC. The variable domain in full, with the rest retrieved from reference TRBV7-2 and TRBJ1-2, is GAGVSQSPSNKVTEKGKDVELRCDPISGHTALYWYRQSLGQGLEFLIYFQGNSAPDKSGLPSDRFSAERTGGSVSTLTIQRTQQEDSAVYLCASSLAAGFSYGYTFGSGTRLTVV.

This chain connects TRBV7-9 to TRBJ2-3, with 10 bases identical to TRBD1. This CDR3 contains 16 residues. V shed 3 bases and J 6 bases; nucleotides not matched to a gene: 9. Germline-derived CDR1 and CDR2 are SEHNR and FQNEAQ (reference sequence). The DNA of the CDR3 is TGTGCCAGCAGCTTCGCTAGGGACAGGGGTGTGGATACGCAGTATTTT. Protein product: CASSFARDRGVDTQYF.

The V and J genes are TRBV7-9 and TRBJ2-5; possibly TRBD1 for D (6 bases). This CDR3 has 14 amino acids. V gave up 3 bases and J gave up 5 bases, with 13 bases separating them. Germline values: CDR1 SEHNR, CDR2 FQNEAQ (reference sequence). For the CDR3, the DNA is TGTGCCAGCAGCTTGGTTGGGGGCTGGGAGACCCAGTACTTC. Protein sequence: CASSLVGGWETQYF. The whole variable domain, remainder taken from reference TRBV7-9 and TRBJ2-5, is DTGVSQNPRHKITKRGQNVTFRCDPISEHNRLYWYRQTLGQGPEFLTYFQNEAQLEKSRLLSDRFSAERPKGSFSTLEIQRTEQGDSAMYLCASSLVGGWETQYFGPGTRLLVL.

J is TRBJ2-7 and V is TRBV5-1, with TRBD1 identical over 8 bases. Germline-derived CDR1 and CDR2 are SGHRS and YFSETQ. There are 14 residues in the CDR3. The J segment lost 4 bases and the V segment lost 2 bases, leaving 5 bases of the junction unmatched. The CDR3 DNA is TGCGCCAGCAGCTTCTCAGGGGGCATTTACGAGCAGTACTTC. Translation: CASSFSGGIYEQYF.

This clone was counted once. The gene calls are TRBV7-9 and TRBJ1-1; no firm D call. Trimming took off 5 bases at V and 7 bases at J, with 17 bases between the two ends. Germline V gene data show CDR1 as SEHNR and CDR2 as FQNEAQ (reference sequence). This CDR3 has 14 residues. CDR3 region: CASSPQWGYGEAFF. The CDR3 DNA sequence: TGTGCCAGCAGCCCTCAATGGGGTTACGGTGAAGCTTTCTTT.

The V call is TRBV19, the J call TRBJ2-3, with D possibly being TRBD1 or TRBD2 (5 bases each). CDR1 and CDR2 from the germline V gene are LNHDA and SQIVND (reference sequence). This CDR3 spans 15 amino acids. The ends were cut back, 6 bases at V and 5 bases at J, with 18 bases in the middle. The CDR3 DNA reads TGTGCCAGTAGCGGACTCGGTCAAGGGGAAGATACGCAGTATTTT. Protein: CASSGLGQGEDTQYF.

This rearrangement joins TRBV7-3 to TRBJ2-1; no clear D gene. Germline V gives CDR1 SGHTA, CDR2 FQGTGA. Trimming cost V 5 bases and J 0 bases, with 11 bases left between them. The CDR3 has 15 residues. The CDR3 sequence is CASSPPGNSYNEQFF. CDR3 in DNA: TGTGCCAGCAGCCCTCCAGGCAACTCCTACAATGAGCAGTTCTTC.

The chain uses TRBV6-8 and TRBJ1-3; a possible D gene is TRBD1 (6 bases). CDR1 is MNHGY and CDR2 is SAAAGT in the germline V gene. The CDR3 sequence is 14 residues long. Trimming cost V 4 bases and J 2 bases, with 9 bases left between them. CDR3 DNA: TGTGCCAGCAGTTGGGCAGGGGCTGGAAACACCATATATTTT. As protein: CASSWAGAGNTIYF.

The V gene is TRBV5-8, the J gene TRBJ2-2, with 7 bases identical to TRBD2. J gave up 8 bases and V 0 bases, and 10 bases lay outside the gene matches. The germline gives CDR1 SGHTS, CDR2 YDEGEE. The CDR3 is 16 residues long. In nucleotides, the CDR3 is TGTGCCAGCAGCTTGGGAGCGGGGAGCTTCATGGGGGAGCTGTTTTTT. Encoded protein: CASSLGAGSFMGELFF.